A selection of T cell receptor beta chains follows, all from one sample in a study of shared clonotypes between healthy human individuals. The table came from immunoSEQ multiplex PCR; TCRdb's copy has only in-frame clones and leaves some out. Altogether some 2.1 million clones are present, 95% being singletons, with the ten largest covering 0.1% to 0.15%. The sample comprised naive CD4+ T cells sorted from blood. These receptors were obtained from a man aged 18 to 35 in good health. Both conserved end residues are part of each CDR3. D genes are given only for firm matches. Some rows have no size entry. The others give once, few or many, or a class for an expanded clone.

. | . | TRBJ2-5 | TRBV29-1 | TGCAGCGTCCAGGCGGGCCAAGAGACCCAGTACTTC | CSVQAGQETQYF
. | TRBD1 | TRBJ2-3 | TRBV6-5 | TGTGCCAGCAGGACAGGGGGAAACACGCAGTATTTT | CASRTGGNTQYF
. | . | TRBJ1-3 | TRBV6-1 | TGTGCCAGCTTAAGCGGGACTGGGATTGGAAACACCATATATTTT | CASLSGTGIGNTIYF
. | . | TRBJ1-1 | TRBV28 | TGTGCCAGCAGTTTAAGCTACACTGAAGCTTTCTTT | CASSLSYTEAFF
. | TRBD1 | TRBJ2-3 | TRBV11-2 | TGTGCCAGCAGCTTAGATACTTACAGGGGTTTTGAAGATACGCAGTATTTT | CASSLDTYRGFEDTQYF
once | TRBD2 | TRBJ2-7 | TRBV7-2 | TGTGCCAGCAGGCCCCCGGGACTAGCGGGGGGGCTCCCCGAGCAGTACTTC | CASRPPGLAGGLPEQYF
. | . | TRBJ2-3 | TRBV4-1 | TGCGCCAGCCGAAAAGAGTCGGGGGGCACAGATACGCAGTATTTT | CASRKESGGTDTQYF
. | TRBD2 | TRBJ2-5 | TRBV4-3 | TGCGCCAGCAGCCAAGAATTTGCTAGCGGGTGGGAGACCCAGTACTTC | CASSQEFASGWETQYF
. | TRBD1 | TRBJ1-6 | TRBV2 | TGTGCCAGCAGTAAAGACAGGGGTCTCGATAATTCACCCCTCCACTTT | CASSKDRGLDNSPLHF
once | . | TRBJ2-3 | TRBV10-3 | TGTGCCATCAGGGAGGGCGGGCCAGAGGATACGCAGTATTTT | CAIREGGPEDTQYF
. | TRBD2 | TRBJ2-1 | TRBV27 | TGTGCCAGCACCCGAACCCTAGCGGGGCACTACAATGAGCAGTTCTTC | CASTRTLAGHYNEQFF
. | . | TRBJ2-7 | TRBV27 | TGTGCCAGCAGTTTAGGGGGGGGGCGATCGTCCTCCTACGAGCAGTACTTC | CASSLGGGRSSSYEQYF
few | TRBD1 | TRBJ1-4 | TRBV5-1 | TGCGCCAGCAGCTTGTACAGGGGACCAACTAATGAAAAACTGTTTTTT | CASSLYRGPTNEKLFF
. | . | TRBJ1-6 | TRBV27 | TGTGCCAGCAGTCCTTCACCGGGACATCACCTGACTAATTCACCCCTCCACTTT | CASSPSPGHHLTNSPLHF
. | . | TRBJ2-1 | TRBV7-2 | TGTGCCAGCAGCTCCCGCCGTAGCTCCTACAATGAGCAGTTCTTC | CASSSRRSSYNEQFF
. | . | TRBJ1-1 | TRBV11-2 | TGTGCCAGCAGCTTAGTAGTATCCAGGGGCACTGAAGCTTTCTTT | CASSLVVSRGTEAFF
. | . | TRBJ2-3 | TRBV18 | TGTGCCAGCTCCGAAACAGGGTTGAATACGCAGTATTTT | CASSETGLNTQYF
. | . | TRBJ2-3 | TRBV6-7 | TGCTCACCTGGCGGGGTGACTAGCACAGATACGCAGTATTTT | CSPGGVTSTDTQYF
. | . | TRBJ2-7 | TRBV29-1 | TGCAGCGCTGCAGAGGCGGCTCACGAGCAGTACTTC | CSAAEAAHEQYF
. | . | TRBJ2-7 | TRBV28 | TGTGCCAGCAGCCCTGCGGGGGCCGGTCTCTACGAGCAGTACTTC | CASSPAGAGLYEQYF
. | . | TRBJ2-2 | TRBV10-3 | TGTGCCATCAGTGAGGGAACAGGGTCCGTAAACACCGGGGAGCTGTTTTTT | CAISEGTGSVNTGELFF
. | . | TRBJ2-4 | TRBV21-1 | TGTGCCAGCAGCAACCAAGGGGTGGACATTCAGTACTTC | CASSNQGVDIQYF
. | TRBD2 | TRBJ2-3 | TRBV7-3 | TGTGCCAGCAGTCTAGCGGGGAGCACAGATACGCAGTATTTT | CASSLAGSTDTQYF
once | . | TRBJ1-3 | TRBV5-1 | TGCGCCAGCAGCACCTCGACAGGCCCAGGGGGAAACACCATATATTTT | CASSTSTGPGGNTIYF
. | . | TRBJ1-1 | TRBV18 | TGTGCCAGCTCACCCCCGGGGATGAACACTGAAGCTTTCTTT | CASSPPGMNTEAFF
. | . | TRBJ1-2 | TRBV4-3 | TGCGCCAGCAGCCAAGATACGGCGCTCGGAGGGAGCTATGGCTACACCTTC | CASSQDTALGGSYGYTF
. | . | TRBJ2-1 | TRBV2 | TGTGCCAGCAGTGTAGAGAGGGCCTCCTACAATGAGCAGTTCTTC | CASSVERASYNEQFF
. | . | TRBJ2-6 | TRBV19 | TGTGCCACAACAGGGAGAGGGGTCTCTGGGGCCAACGTCCTGACTTTC | CATTGRGVSGANVLTF
. | TRBD1 | TRBJ1-2 | TRBV4-3 | TGCGCCAGCAGCCAAGATACTTCAGGGGGATTTGGTGGCTACACCTTC | CASSQDTSGGFGGYTF
. | . | TRBJ2-3 | TRBV5-6 | TGTGCCAGCAGCTTGGCCGGCCGCAGCACAGATACGCAGTATTTT | CASSLAGRSTDTQYF
once | . | TRBJ1-1 | TRBV28 | TGTGCCAGCAGTTTACAACCCGTCCCGATAGGAGCTTTCTTT | CASSLQPVPIGAFF
. | . | TRBJ2-5 | TRBV28 | TGTGCCAGCAGCCCACGTAGCCTCCAAGAGACCCAGTACTTC | CASSPRSLQETQYF
. | . | TRBJ2-2 | TRBV6-1 | TGTGCCAGCAGTGAATCATCAGGGCGACTCACCGGGGAGCTGTTTTTT | CASSESSGRLTGELFF
. | . | TRBJ1-1 | TRBV30 | TGTGCCTGGAGTGTCGGGGGCACTGAAGCTTTCTTT | CAWSVGGTEAFF
. | . | TRBJ1-6 | TRBV30 | TGTGCCTGGAGCTTGGACGGCAATTCACCCCTCCACTTT | CAWSLDGNSPLHF
. | . | TRBJ2-5 | TRBV2 | TGTGCCAGCATGATGGGAATGACGGAGACCCAGTACTTC | CASMMGMTETQYF
. | TRBD1 | TRBJ2-7 | TRBV18 | TGTGCCAGCTCAGTCACAGGGGGTTACTCCTACGAGCAGTACTTC | CASSVTGGYSYEQYF
. | . | TRBJ1-2 | TRBV2 | TGTGCCAGCAGTGAGTCAGACTATGGCTACACCTTC | CASSESDYGYTF
. | TRBD2 | TRBJ2-2 | TRBV5-1 | TGCGCCAGCAGCTCCGCTAGCGGAGGCACCGGGGAGCTGTTTTTT | CASSSASGGTGELFF
. | . | TRBJ1-1 | TRBV5-4 | TGTGCCAGCAGCTTGGGGGACGGGGTTGAAGCTTTCTTT | CASSLGDGVEAFF
. | . | TRBJ2-3 | TRBV7-7 | TGTGCTAGCAGCCCGAGAAGAGTGGGCGGGGAACCTAGCACAGATACGCAGTATTTT | CASSPRRVGGEPSTDTQYF
. | . | TRBJ2-7 | TRBV5-1 | TGCGCCAGCAGAGAGGCGGGATCTATGTACGAGCAGTACTTC | CASREAGSMYEQYF
. | . | TRBJ2-1 | TRBV9 | TGTGCCAGCAGCCCCGCCCAGGGGACCTACAATGAGCAGTTCTTC | CASSPAQGTYNEQFF
. | . | TRBJ1-1 | TRBV6-5 | TGTGCCAGCACCGTGGGTGTGGGGCACAACACTGAAGCTTTCTTT | CASTVGVGHNTEAFF
. | . | TRBJ1-5 | TRBV30 | TGTGCCTGGAGTGGGGCCTTCAATCAGCCCCAGCATTTT | CAWSGAFNQPQHF